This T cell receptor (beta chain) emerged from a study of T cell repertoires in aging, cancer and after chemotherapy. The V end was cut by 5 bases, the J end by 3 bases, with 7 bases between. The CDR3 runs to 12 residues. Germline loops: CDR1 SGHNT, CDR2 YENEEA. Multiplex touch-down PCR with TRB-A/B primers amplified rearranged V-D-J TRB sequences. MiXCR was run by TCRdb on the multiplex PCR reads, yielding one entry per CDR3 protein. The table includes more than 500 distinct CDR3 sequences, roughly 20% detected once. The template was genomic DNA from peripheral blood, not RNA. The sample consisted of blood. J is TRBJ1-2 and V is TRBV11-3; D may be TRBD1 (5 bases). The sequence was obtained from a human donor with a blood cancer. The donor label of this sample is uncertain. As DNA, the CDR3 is TGTGCCAGCAGCGGGGCTCACTATGGCTACACCTTC. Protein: CASSGAHYGYTF.